This T cell receptor beta chain was retrieved from a study of blood T cell repertoires in COVID-19. At the level of the study: T cells, B-cell-depleted T cells, or PBMCs provided the cDNA or gDNA that served as material.

Original processing methods: Estimation of nucleated cell counts relied on the amplification of reference gene primers. Produced via immunoSEQ multiplex PCR; TCRdb's table is partial and in-frame only. V and J calls plus clone size are reproduced from that table; the DNA served to infer D and trimming. The data contain about 80,000 clones, about 86% of them singletons. The CDR3 is made up of 15 amino acids. V lost 5 bases, J lost 6 bases, and 10 bases stayed unmatched. Germline CDR1 reads MNHEY; CDR2 reads SVGEGT. V is TRBV6-2 or TRBV6-3 and J is TRBJ1-1; the match to TRBD1 covers 9 bases. Sequencing was performed on peripheral blood. The receptor was isolated from a man older than 75 with active or convalescent COVID-19. As DNA, the CDR3 is TGTGCCAGCAGTCGGGAACTACAGGGGGCCTCTGAAGCTTTCTTT. The encoded protein is CASSRELQGASEAFF.